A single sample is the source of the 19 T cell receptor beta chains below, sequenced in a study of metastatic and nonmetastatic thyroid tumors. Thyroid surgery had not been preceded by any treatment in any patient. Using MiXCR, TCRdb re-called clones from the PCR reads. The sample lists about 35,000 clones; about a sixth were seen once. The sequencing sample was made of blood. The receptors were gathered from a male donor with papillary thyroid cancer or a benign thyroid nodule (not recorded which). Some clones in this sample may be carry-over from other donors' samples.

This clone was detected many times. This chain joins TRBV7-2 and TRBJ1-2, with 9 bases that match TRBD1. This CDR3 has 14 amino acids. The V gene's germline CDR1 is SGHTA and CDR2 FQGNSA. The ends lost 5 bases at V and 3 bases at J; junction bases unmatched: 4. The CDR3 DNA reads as TGTGCCAGCAGCCCTCGACAGGGGGACTATGGCTACACCTTC. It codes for CASSPRQGDYGYTF.

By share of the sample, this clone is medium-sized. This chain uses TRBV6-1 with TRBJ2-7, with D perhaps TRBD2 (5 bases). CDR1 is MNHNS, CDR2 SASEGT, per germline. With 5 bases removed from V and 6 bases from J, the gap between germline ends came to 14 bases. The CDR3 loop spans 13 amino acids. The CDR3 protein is CASSLPALGEQYF. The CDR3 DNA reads TGTGCCAGCAGTCTGCCCGCACTAGGCGAGCAGTACTTC.

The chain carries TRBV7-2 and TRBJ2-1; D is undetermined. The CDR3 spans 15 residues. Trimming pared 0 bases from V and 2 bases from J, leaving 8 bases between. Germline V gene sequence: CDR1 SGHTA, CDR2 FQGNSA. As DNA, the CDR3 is TGTGCCAGCAGCTTAGCGACGGAGCCCTACAATGAGCAGTTCTTC. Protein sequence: CASSLATEPYNEQFF.

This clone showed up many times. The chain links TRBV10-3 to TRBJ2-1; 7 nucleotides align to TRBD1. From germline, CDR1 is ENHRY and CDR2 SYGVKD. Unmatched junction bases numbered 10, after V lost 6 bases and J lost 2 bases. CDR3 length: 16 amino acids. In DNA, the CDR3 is TGTGCCATCAGCCTTAACCGGGACAGTCCCTACAATGAGCAGTTCTTC. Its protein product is CAISLNRDSPYNEQFF.

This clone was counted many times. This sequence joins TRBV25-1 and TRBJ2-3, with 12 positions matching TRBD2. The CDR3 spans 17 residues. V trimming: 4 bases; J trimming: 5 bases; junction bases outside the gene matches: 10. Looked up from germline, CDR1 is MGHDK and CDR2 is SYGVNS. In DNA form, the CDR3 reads TGTGCCAGCAGTGTACCCCTAGCGGGAGGGCCAATAGATACGCAGTATTTT. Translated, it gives CASSVPLAGGPIDTQYF.

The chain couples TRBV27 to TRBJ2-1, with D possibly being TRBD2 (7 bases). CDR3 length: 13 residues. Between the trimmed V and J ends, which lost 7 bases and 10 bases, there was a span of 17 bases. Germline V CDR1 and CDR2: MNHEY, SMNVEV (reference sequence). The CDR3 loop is CASNRDYTGEQFF. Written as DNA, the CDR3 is TGTGCCAGCAATCGGGACTACACAGGGGAGCAGTTCTTC.

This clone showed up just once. The CDR3 spells CASSSPPQGAYNSPLHF. The CDR3 DNA is TGTGCCAGCAGCTCCCCGCCGCAGGGAGCCTATAATTCACCCCTCCACTTT. V usage is TRBV11-2 and J usage is TRBJ1-6; weak D call: TRBD1 (5 bases). Germline CDR1 is SGHAT and CDR2 is FQNNGV. The CDR3 totals 17 residues. The V end lost 4 bases, the J end lost 2 bases, and 15 bases lay between the germline ends.

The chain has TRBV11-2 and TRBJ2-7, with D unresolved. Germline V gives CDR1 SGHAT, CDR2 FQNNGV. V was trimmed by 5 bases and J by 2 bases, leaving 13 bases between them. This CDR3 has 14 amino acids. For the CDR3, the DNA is TGTGCCAGCAGCCCCCAATCTCAACCCTACGAGCAGTACTTC. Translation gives CASSPQSQPYEQYF.

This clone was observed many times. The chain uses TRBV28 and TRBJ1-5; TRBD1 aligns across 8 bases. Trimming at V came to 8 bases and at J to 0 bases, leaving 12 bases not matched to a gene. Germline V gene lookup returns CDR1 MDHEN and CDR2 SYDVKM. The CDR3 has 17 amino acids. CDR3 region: CASFSQGGFNSNQPQHF. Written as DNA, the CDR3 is TGTGCCAGCTTCTCACAGGGGGGATTTAATAGCAATCAGCCCCAGCATTTT.

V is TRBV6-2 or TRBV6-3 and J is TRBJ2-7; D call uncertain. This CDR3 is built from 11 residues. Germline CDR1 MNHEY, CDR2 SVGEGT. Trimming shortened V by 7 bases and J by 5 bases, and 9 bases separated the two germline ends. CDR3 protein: CASMRLDEQYF. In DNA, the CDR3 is TGTGCCAGCATGCGCCTAGACGAGCAGTACTTC.

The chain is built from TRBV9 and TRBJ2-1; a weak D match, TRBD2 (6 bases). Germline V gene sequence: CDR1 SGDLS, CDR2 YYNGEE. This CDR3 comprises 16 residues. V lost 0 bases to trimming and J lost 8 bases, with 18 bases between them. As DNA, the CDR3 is TGTGCCAGCAGCGTAGATCCCGGGAGCCATGCCGATGAGCAGTTCTTC. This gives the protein CASSVDPGSHADEQFF. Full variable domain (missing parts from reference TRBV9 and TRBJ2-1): DSGVTQTPKHLITATGQRVTLRCSPRSGDLSVYWYQQSLDQGLQFLIQYYNGEERAKGNILERFSAQQFPDLHSELNLSSLELGDSALYFCASSVDPGSHADEQFFGPGTRLTVL.

The CDR3 is CASCNRLNTIYF. Here the CDR3 DNA reads TGTGCCAGTTGTAACAGGCTAAACACCATATATTTT. The J gene is TRBJ1-3, the V gene TRBV19; D may be TRBD1 (5 bases). The CDR3 consists of 12 residues. The germline gives CDR1 LNHDA, CDR2 SQIVND (reference sequence). The V gene lost 8 bases and the J gene lost 6 bases, with 11 bases spanning the gap.

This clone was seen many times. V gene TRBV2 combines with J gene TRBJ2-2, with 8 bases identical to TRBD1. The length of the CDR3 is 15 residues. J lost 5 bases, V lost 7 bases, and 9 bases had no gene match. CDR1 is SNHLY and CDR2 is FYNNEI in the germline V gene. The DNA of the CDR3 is TGTGCCAGCACCCTATGGACAGGGAGGACCGGGGAGCTGTTTTTT. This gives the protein CASTLWTGRTGELFF.

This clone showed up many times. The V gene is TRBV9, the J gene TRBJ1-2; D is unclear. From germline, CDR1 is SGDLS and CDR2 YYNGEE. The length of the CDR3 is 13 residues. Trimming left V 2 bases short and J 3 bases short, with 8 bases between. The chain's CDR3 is CASSVRSDYGYTF. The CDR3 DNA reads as TGTGCCAGCAGCGTGAGAAGTGACTATGGCTACACCTTC.

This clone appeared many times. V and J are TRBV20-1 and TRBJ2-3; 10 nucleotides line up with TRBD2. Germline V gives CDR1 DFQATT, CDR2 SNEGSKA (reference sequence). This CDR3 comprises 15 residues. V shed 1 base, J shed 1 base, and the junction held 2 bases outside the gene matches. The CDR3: CSARVLAGGTDTQYF. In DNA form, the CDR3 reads TGCAGTGCTAGAGTGCTAGCGGGGGGCACAGATACGCAGTATTTT.

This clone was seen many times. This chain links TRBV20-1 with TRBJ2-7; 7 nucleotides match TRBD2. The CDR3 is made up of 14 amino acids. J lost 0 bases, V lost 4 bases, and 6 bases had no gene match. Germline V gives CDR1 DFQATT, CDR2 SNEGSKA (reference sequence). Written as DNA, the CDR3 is TGCAGTGCTATACTAGCGCGCAGCTCCTACGAGCAGTACTTC. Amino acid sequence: CSAILARSSYEQYF.

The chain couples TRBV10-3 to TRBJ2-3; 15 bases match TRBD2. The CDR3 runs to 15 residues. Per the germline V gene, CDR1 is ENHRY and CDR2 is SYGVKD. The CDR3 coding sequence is TGTACCACCGGGACTAGCGGGGGGTTATCAGATACGCAGTATTTT. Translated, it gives CTTGTSGGLSDTQYF.

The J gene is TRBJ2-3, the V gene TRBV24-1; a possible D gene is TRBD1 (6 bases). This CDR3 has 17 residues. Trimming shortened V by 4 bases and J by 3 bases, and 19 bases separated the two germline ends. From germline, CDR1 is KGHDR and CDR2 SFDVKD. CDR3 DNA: TGTGCCACCAGTGACCAAAATACACAGGGTCCAACAGATACGCAGTATTTT. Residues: CATSDQNTQGPTDTQYF.

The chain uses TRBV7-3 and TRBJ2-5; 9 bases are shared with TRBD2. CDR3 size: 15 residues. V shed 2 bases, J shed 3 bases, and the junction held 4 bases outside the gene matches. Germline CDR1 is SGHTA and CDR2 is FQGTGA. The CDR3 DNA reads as TGTGCCAGCAGCTTAGGGGCGGGAGGGGAAGAGACCCAGTACTTC. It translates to CASSLGAGGEETQYF.